One sample yielded the 2 T cell receptor beta chains listed below, sequenced in a study of T cell changes during pregnancy in multiple sclerosis. Measured with immunoSEQ multiplex PCR; TCRdb has only the in-frame clones, and not every one. Altogether around 50,000 clones are present, about 94% being singletons, with the ten largest covering more than 4%. This specimen consisted of CD8+ T cells from peripheral blood mononuclear cells, obtained in the first trimester of pregnancy. These TCRs come from a female donor with multiple sclerosis, enrolled in a pregnancy study.

The rearrangement joins TRBV15 to TRBJ2-1; tentatively, D is TRBD2 (6 bases). V dropped 5 bases and J dropped 7 bases, with 12 bases sitting between them. In germline, CDR1 is LNHNV, CDR2 YYDKDF (reference sequence). This CDR3 contains 13 residues. The CDR3 spells CATSPTRGNEQFF. In DNA, the CDR3 is TGTGCCACCAGCCCCACCCGGGGGAATGAGCAGTTCTTC.

Written as DNA, the CDR3 is TGTGCCAGCAGTGAGAAGGACAGGGGGCTGGGGCAGCCCCAGCATTTT. Amino acid sequence: CASSEKDRGLGQPQHF. This rearrangement joins TRBV6-1 to TRBJ1-5; 11 bases fit TRBD1. The CDR3 extends over 16 amino acids. V lost 3 bases and J lost 7; bases outside the gene matches: 8. CDR1 is MNHNS, CDR2 SASEGT, per germline.